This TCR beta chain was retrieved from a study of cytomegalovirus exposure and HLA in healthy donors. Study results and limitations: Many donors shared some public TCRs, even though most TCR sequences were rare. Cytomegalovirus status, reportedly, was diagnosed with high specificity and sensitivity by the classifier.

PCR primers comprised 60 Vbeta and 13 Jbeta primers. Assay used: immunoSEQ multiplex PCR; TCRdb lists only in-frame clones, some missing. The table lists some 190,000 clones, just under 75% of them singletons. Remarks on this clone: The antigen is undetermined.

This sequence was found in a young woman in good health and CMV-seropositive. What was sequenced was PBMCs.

The CDR3 DNA is TGTGCCAGCAGTGGGGCTCTAGCGGGAGATGGGGATGAGCAGTTCTTC. As protein: CASSGALAGDGDEQFF. This chain links TRBV2 with TRBJ2-1; 10 positions agree with TRBD2. Germline CDR1 and CDR2: SNHLY and FYNNEI. The CDR3 spans 16 residues. V dropped 4 bases and J dropped 8; count of bases not matched to a gene: 11.